This T cell receptor beta chain was found in a study of T cell responses to AZD1222 COVID-19 vaccine. Across the whole study: Second-dose recipients at about 4 or about 12 weeks were treated as one pooled group.

Points on this clone: Its specificity is not known.

The junction had 17 bases not matched to a gene; V was cut back by 2 bases and J by 8 bases. The germline V gene has CDR1 GTSNPN and CDR2 SVGIG (reference sequence). The CDR3 sequence is 17 residues long. The protocol was immunoSEQ multiplex PCR, while the TCRdb copy is restricted to in-frame clones and leaves out a portion. The data show 65,000 to 85,000 clones, with around nine tenths seen just once and roughly 11% held by the top ten. Study observations and caveats: The donor group comprised mostly white British people and more females; the analysis possibly underestimated clonal diversity.

Source: peripheral blood, taken on day 0 of AZD1222 vaccination. This clonotype originated in an adult in good health. The J gene is TRBJ2-2, the V gene TRBV30, with 7 positions matching TRBD2. The CDR3 sequence: CAWSQKGRGVRVGELFF. DNA of the CDR3: TGTGCCTGGAGTCAGAAAGGGAGGGGTGTTCGGGTTGGGGAGCTGTTTTTT.